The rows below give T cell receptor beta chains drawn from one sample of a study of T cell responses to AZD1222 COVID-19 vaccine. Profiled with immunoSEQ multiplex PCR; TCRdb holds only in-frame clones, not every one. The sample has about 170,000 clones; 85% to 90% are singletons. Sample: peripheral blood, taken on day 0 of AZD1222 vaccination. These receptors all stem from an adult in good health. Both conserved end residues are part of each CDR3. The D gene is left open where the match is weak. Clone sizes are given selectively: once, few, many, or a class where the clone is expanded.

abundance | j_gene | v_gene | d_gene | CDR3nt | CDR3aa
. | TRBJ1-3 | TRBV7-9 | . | TGTGCCAGCAGCCCTTCTGGAAACACCATATATTTT | CASSPSGNTIYF
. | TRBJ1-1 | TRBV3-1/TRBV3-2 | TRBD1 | TGTGCCAGCAGCCAAGTTCCGGGACAGAGCACTGAAGCTTTCTTT | CASSQVPGQSTEAFF
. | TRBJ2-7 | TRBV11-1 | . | TGTGCCAGCAGCCTCGCAGCGGGTCTGTCCTACGAGCAGTACTTC | CASSLAAGLSYEQYF
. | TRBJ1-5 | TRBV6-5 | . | TGTGCCAGCCGAAAAAATAGCAATCAGCCCCAGCATTTT | CASRKNSNQPQHF
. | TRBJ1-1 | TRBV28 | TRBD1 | TGTGCCAGCAGATTGCCCGGGACAGCCGCTGAAGCTTTCTTT | CASRLPGTAAEAFF
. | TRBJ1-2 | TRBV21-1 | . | TGTGCCAGCAGCAAGGCCCCAACTCGACAGGTCGACACCTTC | CASSKAPTRQVDTF
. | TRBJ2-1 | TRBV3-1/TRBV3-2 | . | TGTGCCAGCAGACACGGCAATGAGCAGTTCTTC | CASRHGNEQFF
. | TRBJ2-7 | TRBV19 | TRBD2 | TGTGCCACCGGGGCGGGAGCGAGTTACGAGCAGTACTTC | CATGAGASYEQYF
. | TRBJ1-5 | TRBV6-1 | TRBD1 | TGTGCCAGCAGTGAAGCGACAGGGGCTGGAGTTCAGCCCCAGCATTTT | CASSEATGAGVQPQHF
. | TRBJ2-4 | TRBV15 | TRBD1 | TGTGCCACCAGCAGAGACGGGACAGAAAAAAACATTCAGTACTTC | CATSRDGTEKNIQYF
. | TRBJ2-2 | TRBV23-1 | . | TGCGCCAGTCCCGGGGGTCTCGCGAACACCGGGGAGCTGTTTTTT | CASPGGLANTGELFF
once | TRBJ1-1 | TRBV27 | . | TGTGCCAGCAGTTTATCGGGAGGGGGTAGCACTGAAGCTTTCTTT | CASSLSGGGSTEAFF
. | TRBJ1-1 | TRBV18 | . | TGTGCCAGCTCACCACAGGGGCACACTGAAGCTTTCTTT | CASSPQGHTEAFF
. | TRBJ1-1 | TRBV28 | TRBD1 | TGTGCCAGCAGTCCCCATTACAGGGGACCCACTGAAGCTTTCTTT | CASSPHYRGPTEAFF
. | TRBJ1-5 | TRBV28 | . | TGTGCCAGCAGTGCAACAGGGAATCAGCCCCAGCATTTT | CASSATGNQPQHF
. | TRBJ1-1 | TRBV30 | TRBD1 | TGTGCCTGGAGTGGACAGGGCAACACTGAAGCTTTCTTT | CAWSGQGNTEAFF
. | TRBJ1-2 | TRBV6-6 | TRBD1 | TGTGCCAGCAGTCGCTTCTCGCCCCGGGACAGGGACTATGGCTACACCTTC | CASSRFSPRDRDYGYTF
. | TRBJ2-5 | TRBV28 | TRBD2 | TGTGCCAGCAGTTATAAAGCCGGACTAGCGGGTCGAGAGACCCAGTACTTC | CASSYKAGLAGRETQYF
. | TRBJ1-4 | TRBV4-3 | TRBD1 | TGCGCCAGCAGCCGACAAACGGCCGGGACAGGGAAAGAAAAACTGTTTTTT | CASSRQTAGTGKEKLFF
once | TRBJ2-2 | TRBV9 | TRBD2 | TGTGCCAGCAGCGTCGGACTAGCGGTGAACACCGGGGAGCTGTTTTTT | CASSVGLAVNTGELFF
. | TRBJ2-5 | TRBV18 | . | TGTGCCAGCTCACCCAATAGCGGACCAAAGGAGACCCAGTACTTC | CASSPNSGPKETQYF
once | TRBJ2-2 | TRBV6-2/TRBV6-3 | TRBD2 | TGTGCCAGCAGTTACGTGGGAGGGCGGACCGGGGAGCTGTTTTTT | CASSYVGGRTGELFF
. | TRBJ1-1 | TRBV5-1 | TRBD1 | TGCGCCAGCAGCTTGGGACAGGGCGAAGCTTTCTTT | CASSLGQGEAFF
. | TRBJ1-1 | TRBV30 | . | TGTGCCTGGAGCTCGGGGCTCGGCACTGAAGCTTTCTTT | CAWSSGLGTEAFF
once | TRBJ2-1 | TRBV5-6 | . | TGTGCCAGCAGCTTCGGGACAAATGCTAAGCAGTTCTTC | CASSFGTNAKQFF
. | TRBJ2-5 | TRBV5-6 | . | TGTGCCAGCAGCCTACCGGGACCCGCGAACCAGGTCCAAGAGACCCAGTACTTC | CASSLPGPANQVQETQYF
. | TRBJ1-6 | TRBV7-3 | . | TGTGCCAGCAGCGCACGGGGCGCTAATTCACCCCTCCACTTT | CASSARGANSPLHF
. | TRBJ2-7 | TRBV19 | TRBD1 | TGTGCCAGTAGTATAAACCCACAGGGGGCCTACGAGCAGTACTTC | CASSINPQGAYEQYF
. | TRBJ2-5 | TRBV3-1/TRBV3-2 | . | TGTGCCAGCAGCCAAGGGTTTGGCCCGGGGGAGACCCAGTACTTC | CASSQGFGPGETQYF
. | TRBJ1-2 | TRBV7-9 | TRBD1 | TGTGCCAGCAGCTTAGCGCCACAGGGGAACTATGGCTACACCTTC | CASSLAPQGNYGYTF
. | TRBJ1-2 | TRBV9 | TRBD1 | TGTGCCAGCAAAACGGACAGGGTCGGCGCAGGCTATGGCTACACCTTC | CASKTDRVGAGYGYTF
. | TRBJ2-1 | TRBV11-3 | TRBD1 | TGTGCCAGCAGCTCTGGACAGGGTCTACATGCTGAGCAGTTCTTC | CASSSGQGLHAEQFF
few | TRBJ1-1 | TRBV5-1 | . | TGCGCCAGCAGCCCGAGGGCAGGGGTAGGCACTGAAGCTTTCTTT | CASSPRAGVGTEAFF
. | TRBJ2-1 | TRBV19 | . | TGTGCCAGTAGTATAGGTACGGGAATTTTCAATGAGCAGTTCTTC | CASSIGTGIFNEQFF
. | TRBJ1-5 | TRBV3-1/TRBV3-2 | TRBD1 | TGTGCCAGCAGCACCGGGACAGGGGGTTCACAGCCCCAGCATTTT | CASSTGTGGSQPQHF
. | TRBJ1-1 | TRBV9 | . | TGTGCCAGCAGCGTAGCGGCAGCGGGGAACACTGAAGCTTTCTTT | CASSVAAAGNTEAFF
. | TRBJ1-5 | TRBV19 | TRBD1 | TGTGCCAGTAGTATAGACGGGACAGGGGGCAATCAGCCCCAGCATTTT | CASSIDGTGGNQPQHF